This TCR beta chain was recorded in a study of cytomegalovirus exposure and HLA in healthy donors. Researchers ran the PCR with 60 Vbeta and 13 Jbeta primers. Only in-frame clones appear in the TCRdb table, and some are missing; sequencing was by immunoSEQ multiplex PCR. Of approximately 200,000 clones in the sample, just under 75% were seen once. As concerns this clone: No antigen is known for it.

Study findings and constraints: Listed as cytomegalovirus-associated were 150 or so TCR beta chains.

Per germline, CDR1 SGHTA and CDR2 FQGTGA. The CDR3 consists of 17 residues. V lost 4 bases and J lost 2, with 19 bases in between. J is TRBJ2-3 and V is TRBV7-3; possibly TRBD2 for D (6 bases). The TCR comes from a man aged 25 to 45 in good health and CMV-seropositive. Sequenced input: PBMCs. In nucleotides, the CDR3 is TGTGCCAGCAGCTCCCACGGCCGGGCGGGGAACACAGATACGCAGTATTTT. Residues: CASSSHGRAGNTDTQYF.